This record concerns one T cell receptor beta chain sequence. Its antigen is not identified. This sample was included in a study of radiation and T cells in renal cell carcinoma. The study, taken as a whole, reports: Top tumor clonotypes rose in blood 2 weeks post-radiation, then contracted.

Data came from immunoSEQ multiplex PCR; TCRdb stores just in-frame clones and leaves some out. Altogether about 150,000 clones are present, roughly 90% being singletons, with the ten largest covering 15% to 20%. Time point here: blood 4 weeks post-SBRT, at nephrectomy. Treatment meaning: 15 Gy SBRT to primary tumor, nephrectomy 4 weeks later. Clear cell pathology was present in this patient's renal cell carcinoma. V was shortened by 3 bases and J by 0 bases, with 14 bases between the two germline ends. Germline values: CDR1 SGHRS, CDR2 YFSETQ. The CDR3 runs 16 residues. The sequence was collected from a woman aged 45 to 65 with renal cell carcinoma. This rearrangement joins TRBV5-1 to TRBJ2-3; possibly TRBD1 or TRBD2 for D (6 bases each). Material: blood, obtained from a patient whose treatment included radiotherapy and nephrectomy. Written as DNA, the CDR3 is TGCGCCAGCAGCTGGGGGCTAGCGACTAGCACAGATACGCAGTATTTT. Protein sequence: CASSWGLATSTDTQYF.